The T cell receptor (beta chain) under discussion was sequenced for a study of response to subunit inactivated influenza vaccine (dated by TCRdb to the late 2010s). Study-level background: Deep quantitative profiling of the T cell receptor repertoire was used in the study to follow responses to a trivalent subunit inactivated influenza vaccine.

To prepare the library, RT-PCR was applied. The instrument was an Illumina HiSeq 2500. Through fastp at Q25 and MiXCR, TCRdb rebuilt clones from the public reads, retaining in-frame beta chains. One record per CDR3 amino acid sequence lists the most common genes and DNA. This sample gives about 480,000 distinct CDR3 sequences in total; approximately 11% of them show up just once. The ten largest clones represent about 12% of the sample. About this clonotype: Its recognized antigen is unknown. The record has no base qualities; no much larger clone is one base away.

According to the study, the label for this sample's time point signals: 45 days after influenza vaccine administration. What the work shows at the level of the full study, not this receptor alone: According to the authors, only a limited number of new T cells may be recruited by each seasonal influenza vaccination.

The germline V gene specifies LGHNA as CDR1 and YSLEER as CDR2. The CDR3 holds 14 amino acids from the cysteine to the phenylalanine. CDR3 DNA is the only sequence kept; it has 42 bases, read in frame from the first base. Trimming takes 4 bases from V and 2 bases from J, and the germline ends sit 12 bases apart. The rearranged chain carries TRBV4-3 and TRBJ2-7; the D call is possibly TRBD1 or TRBD2, each sharing 6 bases. The TCR comes from a man aged 50 to 60 who received an inactivated influenza vaccine. Donor details come from another sample of the same person, matched by shared clones. The sequencing here drew on PBMCs from blood, taken 35 to 45 days after vaccination. The DNA is as follows: TGCGCCAGCAGCCGAGGAGGGGGACCCTACGAGCAGTACTTC. The encoded protein is CASSRGGGPYEQYF.